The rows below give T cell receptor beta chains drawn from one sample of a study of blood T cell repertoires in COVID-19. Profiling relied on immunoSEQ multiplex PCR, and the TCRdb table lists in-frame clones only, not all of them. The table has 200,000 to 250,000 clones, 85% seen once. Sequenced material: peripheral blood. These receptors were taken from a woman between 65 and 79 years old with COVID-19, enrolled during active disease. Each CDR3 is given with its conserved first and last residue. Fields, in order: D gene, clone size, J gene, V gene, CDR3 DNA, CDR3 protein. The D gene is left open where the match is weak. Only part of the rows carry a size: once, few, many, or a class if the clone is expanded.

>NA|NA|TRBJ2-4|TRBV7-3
TGTGCCAGCAGCCCGGACAGAGCGACCAAAAACATTCAGTACTTC
CASSPDRATKNIQYF
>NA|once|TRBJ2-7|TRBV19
TGTGCCAGTAGTGTGGCAGGGGTTCTCTCCTACGAGCAGTACTTC
CASSVAGVLSYEQYF
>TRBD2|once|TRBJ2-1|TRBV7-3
TGTGCCAGCAGGGACCCGGGACTACCTCTTAAGGAGCAGTTCTTC
CASRDPGLPLKEQFF
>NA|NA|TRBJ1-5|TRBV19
TGTGCCAGTAGTATAGACACAGGGCGCGGACAGCCCCAGCATTTT
CASSIDTGRGQPQHF
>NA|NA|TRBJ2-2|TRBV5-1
TGCGCCAGCAGCTTGGAGTCAGACACCGGGGAGCTGTTTTTT
CASSLESDTGELFF
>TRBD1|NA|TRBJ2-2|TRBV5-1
TGCGCCAGCAGCTTGGACAGGGGAGAAACCGGGGAGCTGTTTTTT
CASSLDRGETGELFF
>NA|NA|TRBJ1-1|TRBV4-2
TGTGCCAGCAGCCAAAGATGGACAGATACAGGGAACACTGAAGCTTTCTTT
CASSQRWTDTGNTEAFF
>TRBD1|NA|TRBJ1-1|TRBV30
TGTGCCTGGAGGCAGGCAGGGGGCACTGAAGCTTTCTTT
CAWRQAGGTEAFF
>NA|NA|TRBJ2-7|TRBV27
TGTGCCAGCAGTAGACAGGAGAGCTCCTACGAGCAGTACTTC
CASSRQESSYEQYF
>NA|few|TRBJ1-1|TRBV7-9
TGTGCCAGCAGCCCAACCTGGGGGCCTGGCACTGAAGCTTTCTTT
CASSPTWGPGTEAFF
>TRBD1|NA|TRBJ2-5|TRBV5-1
TGCGCCAGCACCGGGACAGTGAACTACCAAGAGACCCAGTACTTC
CASTGTVNYQETQYF
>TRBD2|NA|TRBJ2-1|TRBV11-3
TGTGCCAGCAGCGGGCTAGCGGGCTCCTACAATGAGCAGTTCTTC
CASSGLAGSYNEQFF
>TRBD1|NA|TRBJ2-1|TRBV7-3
TGTGCCAGCAGCCATCCGGGACAGGGTTTCGGTGAGCAGTTCTTC
CASSHPGQGFGEQFF
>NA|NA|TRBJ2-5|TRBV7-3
TGTGCCAGCAGCGCCACAGGAACAGAGACCCAGTACTTC
CASSATGTETQYF
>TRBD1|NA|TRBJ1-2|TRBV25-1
TGTGCCAGCAAGAGACAGGGAGCTAACTATGGCTACACCTTC
CASKRQGANYGYTF
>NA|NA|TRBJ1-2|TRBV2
TGTGCCAGCAGTGAAGGAAGGGGCTTAGGGGACTATGGCTACACCTTC
CASSEGRGLGDYGYTF
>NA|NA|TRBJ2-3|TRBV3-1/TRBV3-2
TGTGCCAGCAGCCTCGGATTTCCCAGCGGTAGCACAGATACGCAGTATTTT
CASSLGFPSGSTDTQYF
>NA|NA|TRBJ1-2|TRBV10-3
TGTGCCATCAGTCCGGATGGTCTCGGGGGGCATGGCTACACCTTC
CAISPDGLGGHGYTF
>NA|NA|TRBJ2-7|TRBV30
TGTGCCTGGAGTGCTGGACATTTCTACGAGCAGTACTTC
CAWSAGHFYEQYF
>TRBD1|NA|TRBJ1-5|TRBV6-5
TGTGCCAGCAGTACAGGGGAGAACCAGCCCCAGCATTTT
CASSTGENQPQHF
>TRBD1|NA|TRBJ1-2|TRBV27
TGTGCCAGCAGTTTTACAGGGGACTATGGCTACACCTTC
CASSFTGDYGYTF
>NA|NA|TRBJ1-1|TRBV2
TGTGCCAGCTGGGGCATTACCAACACTGAAGCTTTCTTT
CASWGITNTEAFF
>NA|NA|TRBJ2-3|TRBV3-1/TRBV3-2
TGTGCCAGCAGCCCAATAGCGGACGGCACGCAGTATTTT
CASSPIADGTQYF
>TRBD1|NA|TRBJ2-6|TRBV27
TGTGCCAGCAGTTTCCACGACAGGGGGCTAAGCTCTGGGGCCAACGTCCTGACTTTC
CASSFHDRGLSSGANVLTF
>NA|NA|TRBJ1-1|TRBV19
TGTGCCAGTAGAGATTTTGCGGGGACTGAAGCTTTCTTT
CASRDFAGTEAFF
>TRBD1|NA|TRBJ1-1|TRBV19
TGTGCCAGTAGTACGACCGGGACAGGGCAGAGAGGTACTGAAGCTTTCTTT
CASSTTGTGQRGTEAFF
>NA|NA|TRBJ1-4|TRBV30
TGTGCCTGGAGTGTTCAGGCAGCAACTAATGAAAAACTGTTTTTT
CAWSVQAATNEKLFF
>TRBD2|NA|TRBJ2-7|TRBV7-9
TGTGCCAGCAGCTACGAGCGGGAGGGCCGGTACGAGCAGTACTTC
CASSYEREGRYEQYF
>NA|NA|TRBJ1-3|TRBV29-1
TGCAGCGTTGAACCACAGCGGTCTGGAAACACCATATATTTT
CSVEPQRSGNTIYF
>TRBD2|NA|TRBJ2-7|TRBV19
TGTGCCAGTAGTATGGGGACTAGCGGACTATACGAGCAGTACTTC
CASSMGTSGLYEQYF
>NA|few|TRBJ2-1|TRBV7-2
TGTGCCAGCAGCTCAGTGACAGGGAGGAATGAGCAGTTCTTC
CASSSVTGRNEQFF
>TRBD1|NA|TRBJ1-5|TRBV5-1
TGCGCCAGCAGCTTGGACAGGGGTGGTCAGCCCCAGCATTTT
CASSLDRGGQPQHF
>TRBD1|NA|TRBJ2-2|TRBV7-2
TGTGCCAGCACCGCCACCGGGACAGGGACCGGGGAGCTGTTTTTT
CASTATGTGTGELFF
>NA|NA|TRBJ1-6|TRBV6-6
TGTGCCAGCAGTCCTTCCATGACAGGTCATCTTAGACATTCACCCCTCCACTTT
CASSPSMTGHLRHSPLHF
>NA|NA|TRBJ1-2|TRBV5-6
TGTGCCAGCAGCCAAGGACACTTAGCTAACTATGGCTACACCTTC
CASSQGHLANYGYTF
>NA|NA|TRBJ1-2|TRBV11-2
TGTGCCAGCAGCCCAACTTCCCAGGGGTATGGCTACACCTTC
CASSPTSQGYGYTF
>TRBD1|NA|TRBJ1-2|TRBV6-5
TGTGCCAGCAGTTACTCAGGGACAGGGATTTATTATGGCTACACCTTC
CASSYSGTGIYYGYTF
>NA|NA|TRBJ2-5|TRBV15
TGTGCCACCAGCAGAGGTGGCGGGATGGGTCTAGAGACCCAGTACTTC
CATSRGGGMGLETQYF
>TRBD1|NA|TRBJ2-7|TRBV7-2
TGTGCCAGCAGCTACCGGGACAGACGCTACGAGCAGTACTTC
CASSYRDRRYEQYF
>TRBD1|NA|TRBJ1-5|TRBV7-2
TGTGCCAGCAGCTACGACAGGGGCCACCAGCATTTT
CASSYDRGHQHF
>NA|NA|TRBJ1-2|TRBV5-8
TGTGCCAGCAGCCCGGCATCAGGGAACTATGGCTACACCTTC
CASSPASGNYGYTF
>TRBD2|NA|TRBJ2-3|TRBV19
TGTGCCAGTACCCCGAGCGGGGGGGCCCCAGATACGCAGTATTTT
CASTPSGGAPDTQYF
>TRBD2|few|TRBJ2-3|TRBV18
TGTGCCAGCTCGCCACCGGGACTAGCGGCAGATACGCAGTATTTT
CASSPPGLAADTQYF
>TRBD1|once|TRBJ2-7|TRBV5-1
TGCGCCAGCAGCGTAGGGGCAGGGGGTGACGAGCAGTACTTC
CASSVGAGGDEQYF
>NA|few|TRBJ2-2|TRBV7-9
TGTGCCAGCAGCTTAGCGGGCTGGTCCGGGGAGCTGTTTTTT
CASSLAGWSGELFF
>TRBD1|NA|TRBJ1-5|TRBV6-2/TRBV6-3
TGTGCCAGCAGTACAGGGGGACAGCCCCAGCATTTT
CASSTGGQPQHF
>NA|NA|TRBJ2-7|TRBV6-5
TGTGCCAGCACCGACCGCGGGGAAAGCTCCTACGAGCAGTACTTC
CASTDRGESSYEQYF
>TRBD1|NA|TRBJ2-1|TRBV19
TGTGCCAGTAGTATAGCAAGGACAGGGTCCTACAATGAGCAGTTCTTC
CASSIARTGSYNEQFF
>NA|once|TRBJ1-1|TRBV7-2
TGTGCCAGCAGCTCAAGCGGGTGGGGCACTGAAGCTTTCTTT
CASSSSGWGTEAFF
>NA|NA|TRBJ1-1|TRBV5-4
TGTGCCAGCAGCTCATATCAGATACCGAACACTGAAGCTTTCTTT
CASSSYQIPNTEAFF
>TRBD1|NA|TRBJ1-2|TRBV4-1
TGCGCCAGCAGCCAGCCGGACAGGGACAATGGCTACACCTTC
CASSQPDRDNGYTF
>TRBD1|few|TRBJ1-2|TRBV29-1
TGCAGCGTTGAAGAGAACCGGGACAGTAACTATGGCTACACCTTC
CSVEENRDSNYGYTF
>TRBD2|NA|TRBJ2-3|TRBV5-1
TGCGCCAGCAGCTTTACTAGCGGACCAACGCAGTATTTT
CASSFTSGPTQYF